The 18 T cell receptor beta chains presented below share a single source sample, sequenced in a study of cytomegalovirus exposure and HLA in healthy donors (dated by TCRdb to 2015 to 2018). The method behind the library was the immunoSEQ multiplex PCR assay. The multiplex PCR relied on a mix of 60 forward primers for TCR Vbeta segments and 13 reverse primers for TCR Jbeta segments. As stored in TCRdb, this immuneACCESS dataset retains in-frame rearrangements with V and J assigned. A fraction of the clones does not appear; measured against another copy, unresolved V genes explain less than half of the discrepancy, and the remainder lacks a known reason. This sample has fewer than 120,000 clones in its table, and 79% of those were observed once. Together, the top ten hold 5.5% to 7% of the sample. The sample was PBMCs. The receptors were sampled from a man aged 30 to 45 in good health and CMV-seropositive.

The gene calls are TRBV4-1 and TRBJ2-5; D is perhaps TRBD2 (6 bases). CDR3 length: 14 residues. Germline V gives CDR1 MGHRA, CDR2 YSYEKL. Trimming pared 4 bases from V and 2 bases from J, leaving 11 bases between. In DNA, the CDR3 is TGCGCCAGCAGCCCCCGGGAGACACAAGAGACCCAGTACTTC. Its translation is CASSPRETQETQYF.

The V gene is TRBV7-2, the J gene TRBJ2-7; 7 bases are a match to TRBD1. From germline, CDR1 is SGHTA and CDR2 FQGNSA. The trim removed 5 bases at V and 7 bases at J, leaving 5 bases unmatched. The CDR3 is made up of 12 amino acids. The CDR3 bases are TGTGCCAGCAGCCCCGACAGGGTTGAGCAGTACTTC. It is translated as CASSPDRVEQYF. The complete variable domain, with remaining parts taken from reference TRBV7-2 and TRBJ2-7, reads GAGVSQSPSNKVTEKGKDVELRCDPISGHTALYWYRQSLGQGLEFLIYFQGNSAPDKSGLPSDRFSAERTGGSVSTLTIQRTQQEDSAVYLCASSPDRVEQYFGPGTRLTVT.

This clone was picked up a small number of times. This rearrangement joins TRBV18 to TRBJ2-7; unclear D gene. The CDR3 runs to 13 residues. Between the trimmed V and J ends, which lost 3 bases and 0 bases, there was a span of 6 bases. CDR1 is KGHSH, CDR2 LQKENI, per germline. CDR3 sequence (DNA): TGTGCCAGCTCACCCACAGTCTCCTACGAGCAGTACTTC. It translates to CASSPTVSYEQYF.

In this sample, this clone is medium-sized. The gene calls are TRBV7-2 and TRBJ2-1; 9 nucleotides align to TRBD2. CDR1 is SGHTA and CDR2 is FQGNSA in the germline V gene. V dropped 1 base and J dropped 8; count of bases not matched to a gene: 15. The CDR3 is 18 amino acids. CDR3: CASSLEGGGGEKIDEQFF. In DNA, the CDR3 is TGTGCCAGCAGCTTAGAAGGGGGCGGGGGGGAGAAGATCGATGAGCAGTTCTTC.

The chain has TRBV2 and TRBJ2-3, with a weak D call TRBD1 (6 bases). The CDR3 sequence is 14 residues long. Germline V CDR1 and CDR2: SNHLY, FYNNEI. The germline V and J ends were trimmed by 5 bases and 2 bases, with 11 bases remaining between them. The CDR3 protein is CASSNRDITDTQYF. CDR3 bases: TGTGCCAGCAGTAACAGGGACATCACAGATACGCAGTATTTT.

This chain connects TRBV9 to TRBJ2-3; 10 bases align to TRBD2. CDR1 and CDR2 from the germline V gene are SGDLS and YYNGEE. With 0 bases clipped from V and 0 bases from J, the junction kept 10 bases outside the gene matches. The CDR3 is 19 amino acids. CDR3 sequence: CASSVEGSGGPSSTDTQYF. The CDR3 nucleotides read TGTGCCAGCAGCGTAGAGGGTAGCGGGGGGCCGAGTAGCACAGATACGCAGTATTTT.

This clone occurred a few times. V gene TRBV2 combines with J gene TRBJ2-7; D is perhaps TRBD2 (6 bases). CDR3 length: 12 residues. V gave up 8 bases and J gave up 6 bases, with 14 bases separating them. The germline CDR1 and CDR2 sequences are SNHLY and FYNNEI. CDR3 nucleotide sequence: TGTGCCAGCTACCGGGGGTCATCCGAGCAGTACTTC. This gives the protein CASYRGSSEQYF.

This clone has a single count. The rearrangement uses TRBV25-1 and TRBJ1-6; TRBD1 matches 7 bases. CDR1 and CDR2 from the germline V gene are MGHDK and SYGVNS. With V trimmed by 2 bases and J by 7 bases, 2 bases remained unmatched. This CDR3 comprises 14 residues. Here the CDR3 DNA reads TGTGCCAGCAGTGAAGGGACAGCCAATTCACCCCTCCACTTT. It codes for CASSEGTANSPLHF.

This rearrangement joins TRBV6-6 to TRBJ2-7, with TRBD1 matching 10 bases. This CDR3 has 14 amino acids. Per the germline V gene, CDR1 is MNHNY and CDR2 is SVGAGI (reference sequence). Germline trimming cut 7 bases from V and 6 bases from J; bases unmatched to any gene: 9. The CDR3, as DNA: TGTGCCAGCACTAAGGGGGGACAGGGGTTCGAGCAGTACTTC. The encoded protein is CASTKGGQGFEQYF.

The chain carries TRBV15 and TRBJ1-2, with D unresolved. Trimming removed 0 bases at V and 8 bases at J, with 10 bases between. The germline gives CDR1 LNHNV, CDR2 YYDKDF (reference sequence). The CDR3 has 13 amino acids. The chain's CDR3 is CATSRDTRYGYTF. CDR3 DNA: TGTGCCACCAGCAGAGATACCCGCTACGGCTACACCTTC.

V and J are TRBV4-3 and TRBJ2-5, with 8 bases fitting TRBD2. CDR3 length equals 16 residues. Germline V CDR1 and CDR2: LGHNA, YSLEER. With V trimmed by 3 bases and J by 3 bases, 9 bases remained unmatched. The chain's CDR3 is CASSHHPTTSEETQYF. For the CDR3, the DNA is TGCGCCAGCAGCCACCATCCGACGACTAGCGAAGAGACCCAGTACTTC.

There are many counts of this clone. The chain couples TRBV2 to TRBJ1-1, with D possibly being TRBD1 (6 bases). Trimming stripped 10 bases from V and 6 bases from J, with 18 bases between. CDR1 and CDR2 from the germline V gene are SNHLY and FYNNEI. This CDR3 comprises 13 residues. CDR3 coding DNA: TGTGCCACCCAAATAGACAGGAAAGCTGAAGCTTTCTTT. This sequence encodes CATQIDRKAEAFF.

With respect to this clone: At the DNA level, this CDR3 is encoded by other sequences in the same sample as well. The rearrangement joins TRBV14 to TRBJ1-2, with D maybe TRBD1 (5 bases). With 3 bases removed from V and 1 base from J, the gap between germline ends came to 6 bases. Germline V gene sequence: CDR1 SGHDN, CDR2 FVKESK. The CDR3 loop spans 13 amino acids. CDR3 in amino acids: CASSQTVNYGYTF. CDR3 bases: TGTGCCAGCAGCCAGACAGTTAACTATGGCTACACCTTC.

V and J are TRBV7-7 and TRBJ1-3; D unresolved. The CDR3 covers 18 residues. The V end was cut by 1 base, the J end by 2 bases, with 18 bases between. Germline V gene lookup returns CDR1 SSHAT and CDR2 FNYEAQ (reference sequence). The CDR3 protein is CASSLDLRPLRAGNTIYF. CDR3 sequence (DNA): TGTGCCAGCAGCTTAGATCTACGACCGCTGCGGGCTGGAAACACCATATATTTT. The variable domain in full, completed from reference TRBV7-7 and TRBJ1-3, reads GAGVSQSPRYKVTKRGQDVTLRCDPISSHATLYWYQQALGQGPEFLTYFNYEAQPDKSGLPSDRFSAERPEGSISTLTIQRTEQRDSAMYRCASSLDLRPLRAGNTIYFGEGSWLTVV.

The chain links TRBV11-2 to TRBJ1-1, with D maybe TRBD1 (5 bases). Germline assignment: CDR1 SGHAT and CDR2 FQNNGV. With 0 bases removed from V and 0 bases from J, the gap between germline ends came to 8 bases. The CDR3 runs to 15 residues. CDR3 loop: CASSLDQGLNTEAFF. CDR3 in DNA: TGTGCCAGCAGCTTAGATCAGGGCTTGAACACTGAAGCTTTCTTT. Combining the CDR3 with reference TRBV11-2 and TRBJ1-1 gives the whole variable domain EAGVAQSPRYKIIEKRQSVAFWCNPISGHATLYWYQQILGQGPKLLIQFQNNGVVDDSQLPKDRFSAERLKGVDSTLKIQPAKLEDSAVYLCASSLDQGLNTEAFFGQGTRLTVV.

The chain carries TRBV19 and TRBJ2-5; 8 nucleotides match TRBD2. The CDR3 contains 16 residues. Trimming cost V 0 bases and J 1 base; bases outside gene matches: 4. Germline V gene data show CDR1 as LNHDA and CDR2 as SQIVND (reference sequence). For the CDR3, the DNA is TGTGCCAGTAGTATAGATCTGGCGGGGGGCCAAGAGACCCAGTACTTC. The encoded protein is CASSIDLAGGQETQYF.

The chain uses TRBV10-3 and TRBJ1-1; D is ambiguous. The V and J ends lost 6 bases and 7 bases respectively, with 12 bases between them. This CDR3 region has 12 residues. Germline lookup yields CDR1 ENHRY and CDR2 SYGVKD. CDR3 bases: TGTGCCATCAGCCGGGAAGGGCATGAAGCTTTCTTT. Its protein product is CAISREGHEAFF.

This clone was observed a single time. The chain couples TRBV30 to TRBJ1-2; the match to TRBD1 covers 8 bases. The CDR3 runs 15 residues. The V and J ends lost 0 bases and 6 bases, in that order; junction bases with no gene match: 9. Germline V lookup: CDR1 GTSNPN, CDR2 SVGIG (reference sequence). CDR3 nucleotides: TGTGCCTGGAGTGTATGGGTCAGGGGGCAACATGGCTACACCTTC. This translates into CAWSVWVRGQHGYTF. The complete variable domain, with remaining parts taken from reference TRBV30 and TRBJ1-2, reads SQTIHQWPATLVQPVGSPLSLECTVEGTSNPNLYWYRQAAGRGLQLLFYSVGIGQISSEVPQNLSASRPQDRQFILSSKKLLLSDSGFYLCAWSVWVRGQHGYTFGSGTRLTVV.